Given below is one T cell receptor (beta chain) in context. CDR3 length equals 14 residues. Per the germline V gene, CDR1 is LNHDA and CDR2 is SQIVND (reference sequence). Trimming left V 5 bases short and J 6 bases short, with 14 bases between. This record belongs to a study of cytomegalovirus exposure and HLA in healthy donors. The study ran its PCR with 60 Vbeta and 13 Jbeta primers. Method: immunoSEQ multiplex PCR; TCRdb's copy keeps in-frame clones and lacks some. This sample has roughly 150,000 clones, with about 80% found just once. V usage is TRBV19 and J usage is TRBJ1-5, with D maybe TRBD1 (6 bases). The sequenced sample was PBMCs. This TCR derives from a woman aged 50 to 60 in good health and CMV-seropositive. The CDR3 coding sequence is TGTGCCAGTAGTGTCCCACAGGGCACTCAGCCCCAGCATTTT. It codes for CASSVPQGTQPQHF.